The clone carrying this T cell receptor beta chain was picked up a small number of times. This entry is derived from a study of T-cell reconstitution after alpha-beta-depleted transplantation in children. Construction of the TCRbeta library involved unique molecular identifiers. TCRdb called the PCR reads again in MiXCR, with one record for every CDR3 protein. The sample consists of about 480,000 distinct CDR3 sequences, roughly an eighth of them appearing once. Germline V gene sequence: CDR1 MNHNS, CDR2 SASEGT. The ends lost 5 bases at V and 6 bases at J; junction bases unmatched: 11. The CDR3 spans 17 residues.

The chain has TRBV6-1 and TRBJ2-2; 11 nucleotides align to TRBD2. The sequencing here drew on PBMCs from the stem cell graft donor, taken from the stem cell graft. The clonotype was recovered from a human donor who donated a stem cell graft to a child with combined immunodeficiency. CDR3 amino acids: CASSPTSGDPRAGELFF. CDR3 coding DNA: TGTGCCAGCAGTCCGACTAGCGGGGACCCCCGGGCCGGGGAGCTGTTTTTT.